These T cell receptor beta chains were read from a single sample in a study of regulatory T cells in long-lasting Graves disease. TCRdb independently ran MiXCR on the multiplex PCR reads; one entry per CDR3 protein. This table has around 330,000 distinct CDR3 sequences, 15% to 20% appearing once. Sequenced material: peripheral blood mononuclear cells (PBMCs), taken at new diagnosis, from a patient treated with antithyroid drugs. Receptors originate from a female donor with Graves disease. CDR3s include the opening cysteine and the closing phenylalanine or tryptophan. D genes are given only for firm matches. Size is stated for part of the rows, as once, few or many counts, or as a class when the clone is expanded.

j_call d_call v_call clone_size cdr3_nt cdr3_aa
TRBJ2-7 NA TRBV10-3 many TGTGCCATCAGCGCCCCCGGGACGGACTCCTACGAGCAGTACTTC CAISAPGTDSYEQYF
TRBJ2-7 NA TRBV27 many TGTGCCAGCAGTTTAATCTACGGGAACTACGAGCAGTACTTC CASSLIYGNYEQYF
TRBJ2-7 NA TRBV19 many TGTGCCAGCAGTATAAGCGGTAGCTCCTACGAGCAGTACTTC CASSISGSSYEQYF
TRBJ2-1 NA TRBV5-4 many TGTGCCAGCAGCCACGGACAGTACAATGAGCAGTTCTTC CASSHGQYNEQFF
TRBJ1-2 NA TRBV28 NA TGTGCCAGCAGTCATGTGGCCAATGCGGGCTACACCTTC CASSHVANAGYTF
TRBJ1-2 NA TRBV5-4 NA TGTGCCAGCAGCTTGTGGTCAGCTCACCGCTACACCTTC CASSLWSAHRYTF
TRBJ1-2 NA TRBV11-3 few TGTGCCACCAGAGAGGCCGGCTATGGCTACACCTTC CATREAGYGYTF
TRBJ2-3 NA TRBV19 many TGTGCCAGTAGTATAATCGGGAGCACAGATACGCAGTATTTT CASSIIGSTDTQYF
TRBJ1-1 NA TRBV20-1 many TGCAGTTTTTGGGGGGGGGGTAAGAACACTGAAGCTTTCTTT CSFWGGGKNTEAFF
TRBJ1-5 NA TRBV28 many TGTGCCAGCAGTTTCAAACAGCCCCAGCATTTT CASSFKQPQHF
TRBJ1-1 NA TRBV6-1 NA TGTGCCAGCAAGGGGGGGACCCAAGAAGCTTTCTTT CASKGGTQEAFF